The T cell receptor (beta chain) described here comes from a study of radiotherapy plus CTLA-4 blockade in lung cancer. Assay used: immunoSEQ multiplex PCR; TCRdb lists only in-frame clones, some missing. The sample consists of under 65,000 clones, roughly three quarters of them appearing once. The CDR3 covers 12 residues. Per the germline V gene, CDR1 is GTSNPN and CDR2 is SVGIG (reference sequence). Trimming cost V 2 bases and J 6 bases, with 10 bases left between them. Here the sequenced sample was peripheral blood, taken from a patient treated with radiotherapy plus ipilimumab. This sequence joins TRBV30 and TRBJ1-2; tentatively, D is TRBD1 (5 bases). The receptor was derived from a human donor with non-small cell lung cancer who had a complete response to radiotherapy plus ipilimumab. For the CDR3, the DNA is TGTGCCTGGAGTAGACAGAGCAATGGCTACACCTTC. Amino acid sequence: CAWSRQSNGYTF.